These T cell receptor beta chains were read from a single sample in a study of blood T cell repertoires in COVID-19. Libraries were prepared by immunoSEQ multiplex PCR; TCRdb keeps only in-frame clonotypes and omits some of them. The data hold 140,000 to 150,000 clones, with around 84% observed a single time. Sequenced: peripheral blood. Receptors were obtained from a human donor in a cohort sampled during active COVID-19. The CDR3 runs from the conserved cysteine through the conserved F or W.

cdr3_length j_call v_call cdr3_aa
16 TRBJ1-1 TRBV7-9 CASSPGGGLWQTEAFF
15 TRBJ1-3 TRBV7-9 CASSPGQLSGNTIYF
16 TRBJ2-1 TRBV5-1 CASSPVGAGGLNEQFF
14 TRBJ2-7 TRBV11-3 CASSLHQGTYEQYF
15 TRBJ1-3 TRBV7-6 CASSPGAARVYTIYF
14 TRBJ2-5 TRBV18 CASSPPALKETQYF
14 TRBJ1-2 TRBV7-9 CASNPIETGHGYTF
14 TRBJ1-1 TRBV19 CASSGRDRVTEAFF
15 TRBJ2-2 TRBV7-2 CASSLVERGFGELFF
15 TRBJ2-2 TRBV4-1 CASSQEGENTGELFF
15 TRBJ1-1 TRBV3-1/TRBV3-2 CASSQGALSFPEAFF
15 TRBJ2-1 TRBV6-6 CASSKGRTTSAGQFF
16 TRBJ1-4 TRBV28 CASSSEQASIGEKLFF
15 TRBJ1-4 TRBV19 CASSPGQGKNEKLFF
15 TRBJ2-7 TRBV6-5 CASSNAVRVGYEQYF
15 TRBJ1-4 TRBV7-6 CASSPRDTRNEKLFF
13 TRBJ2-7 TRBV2 CASSVEGNYEQYF
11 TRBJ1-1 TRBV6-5 CASSYAEEAFF
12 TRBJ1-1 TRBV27 CASSYQGSEAFF
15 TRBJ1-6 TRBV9 CASSTRDRADSPLHF
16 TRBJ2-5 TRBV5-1 CASSFAGQGARETQYF
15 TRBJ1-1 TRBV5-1 CASSSGQGAATEAFF
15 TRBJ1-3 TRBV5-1 CASSPRQGSGNTIYF
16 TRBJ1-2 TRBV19 CASSIGFRQGDYGYTF
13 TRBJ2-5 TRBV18 CASSPPQRETQYF
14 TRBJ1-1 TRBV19 CASIKGPYLTEAFF
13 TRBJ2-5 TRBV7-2 CASSPRTKETQYF
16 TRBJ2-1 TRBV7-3 CASSVLAGSAHNEQFF
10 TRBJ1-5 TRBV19 CATEGLTQHF
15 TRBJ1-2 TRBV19 CASSTPGGAEVGYTF
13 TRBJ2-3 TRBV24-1 CATSAGGPDTQYF